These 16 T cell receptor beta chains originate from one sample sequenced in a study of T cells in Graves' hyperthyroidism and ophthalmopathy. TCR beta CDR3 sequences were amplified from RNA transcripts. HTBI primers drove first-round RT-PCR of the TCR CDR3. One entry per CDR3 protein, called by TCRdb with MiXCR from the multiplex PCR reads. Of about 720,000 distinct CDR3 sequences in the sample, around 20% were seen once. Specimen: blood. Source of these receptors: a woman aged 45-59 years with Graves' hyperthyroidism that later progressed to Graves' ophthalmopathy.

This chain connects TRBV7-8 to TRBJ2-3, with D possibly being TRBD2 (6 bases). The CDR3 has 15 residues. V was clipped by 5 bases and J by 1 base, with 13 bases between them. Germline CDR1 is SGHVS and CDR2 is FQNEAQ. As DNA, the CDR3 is TGTGCCAGCAGCAAGACTAGTAGAGGCACAGATACGCAGTATTTT. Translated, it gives CASSKTSRGTDTQYF.

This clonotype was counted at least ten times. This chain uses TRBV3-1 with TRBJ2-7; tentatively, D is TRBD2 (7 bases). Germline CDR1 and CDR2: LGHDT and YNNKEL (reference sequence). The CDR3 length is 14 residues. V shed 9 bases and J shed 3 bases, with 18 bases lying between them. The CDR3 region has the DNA TGTGCCAGTAACTCCCGCGGGGGCGGCTACGAGCAGTACTTC. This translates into CASNSRGGGYEQYF.

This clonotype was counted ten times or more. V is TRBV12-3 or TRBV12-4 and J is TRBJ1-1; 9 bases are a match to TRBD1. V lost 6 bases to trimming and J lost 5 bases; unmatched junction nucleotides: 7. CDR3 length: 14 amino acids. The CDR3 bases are TGTGCCAGCAGACTGGGACAGGGAGGGACTGAAGCTTTCTTT. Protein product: CASRLGQGGTEAFF.

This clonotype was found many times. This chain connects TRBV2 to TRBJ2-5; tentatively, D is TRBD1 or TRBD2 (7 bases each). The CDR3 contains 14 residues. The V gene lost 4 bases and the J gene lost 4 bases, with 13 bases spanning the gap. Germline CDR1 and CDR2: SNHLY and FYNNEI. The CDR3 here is CASSAQGGRETQYF. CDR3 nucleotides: TGTGCCAGCAGTGCCCAGGGGGGGCGAGAGACCCAGTACTTC.

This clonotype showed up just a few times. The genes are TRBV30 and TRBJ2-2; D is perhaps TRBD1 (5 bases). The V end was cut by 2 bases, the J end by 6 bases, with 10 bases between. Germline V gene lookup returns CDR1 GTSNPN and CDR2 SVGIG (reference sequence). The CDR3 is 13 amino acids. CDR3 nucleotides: TGTGCCTGGAGTCCAGGGTTTCCCGGGGAGCTGTTTTTT. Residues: CAWSPGFPGELFF. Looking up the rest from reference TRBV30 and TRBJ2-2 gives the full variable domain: SQTIHQWPATLVQPVGSPLSLECTVEGTSNPNLYWYRQAAGRGLQLLFYSVGIGQISSEVPQNLSASRPQDRQFILSSKKLLLSDSGFYLCAWSPGFPGELFFGEGSRLTVL.

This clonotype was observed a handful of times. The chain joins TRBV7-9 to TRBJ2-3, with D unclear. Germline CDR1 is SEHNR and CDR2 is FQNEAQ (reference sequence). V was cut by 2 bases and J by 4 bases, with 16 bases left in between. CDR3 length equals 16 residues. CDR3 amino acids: CASSLLSIPAPDTQYF. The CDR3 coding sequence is TGTGCCAGCAGCTTATTGAGCATTCCAGCTCCAGATACGCAGTATTTT. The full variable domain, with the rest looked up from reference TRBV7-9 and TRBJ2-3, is DTGVSQNPRHKITKRGQNVTFRCDPISEHNRLYWYRQTLGQGPEFLTYFQNEAQLEKSRLLSDRFSAERPKGSFSTLEIQRTEQGDSAMYLCASSLLSIPAPDTQYFGPGTRLTVL.

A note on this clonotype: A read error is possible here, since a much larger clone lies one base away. The CDR3 protein is CASRSPGREGNEKLFF. The CDR3 bases are TGTGCCAGCAGAAGCCCGGGCCGCGAAGGGAATGAAAAACTGTTTTTT. J is TRBJ1-4 and V is TRBV12-3 or TRBV12-4; D uncertain. V gave up 6 bases and J gave up 5 bases, with 19 bases separating them. The length of the CDR3 is 16 residues.

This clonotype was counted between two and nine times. CDR3 residues: CASSVGLGTYNEQFF. Written as DNA, the CDR3 is TGTGCCAGCAGCGTAGGACTTGGAACCTACAATGAGCAGTTCTTC. The chain uses TRBV9 and TRBJ2-1; no clear D. This CDR3 comprises 15 residues. Germline CDR1 is SGDLS and CDR2 is YYNGEE. Trimming took off 0 bases at V and 2 bases at J, with 9 bases between the two ends.

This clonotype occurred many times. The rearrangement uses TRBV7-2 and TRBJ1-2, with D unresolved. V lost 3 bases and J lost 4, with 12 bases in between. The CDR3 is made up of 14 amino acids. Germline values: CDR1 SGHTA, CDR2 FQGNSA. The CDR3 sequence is CASSLRVRGYGYTF. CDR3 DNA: TGTGCCAGCAGCTTGAGGGTTCGCGGCTATGGCTACACCTTC. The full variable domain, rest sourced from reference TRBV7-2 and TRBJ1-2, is GAGVSQSPSNKVTEKGKDVELRCDPISGHTALYWYRQSLGQGLEFLIYFQGNSAPDKSGLPSDRFSAERTGGSVSTLTIQRTQQEDSAVYLCASSLRVRGYGYTFGSGTRLTVV.

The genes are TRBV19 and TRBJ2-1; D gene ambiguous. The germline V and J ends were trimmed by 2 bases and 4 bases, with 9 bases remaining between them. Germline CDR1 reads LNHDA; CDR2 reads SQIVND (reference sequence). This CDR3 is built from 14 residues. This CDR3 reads CASSISHTYNEQFF. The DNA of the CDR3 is TGTGCCAGTAGTATAAGTCACACTTACAATGAGCAGTTCTTC.

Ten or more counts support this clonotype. In nucleotides, the CDR3 is TGTGCCAGCAGCCAAGTAAAGGGAGCTGTTGGAAACACCATATATTTT. Protein product: CASSQVKGAVGNTIYF. J is TRBJ1-3 and V is TRBV3-1; D call uncertain. V lost 1 base and J 3 bases, leaving 13 bases between the germline ends. This CDR3 has 16 residues. Germline CDR1 is LGHDT and CDR2 is YNNKEL (reference sequence).

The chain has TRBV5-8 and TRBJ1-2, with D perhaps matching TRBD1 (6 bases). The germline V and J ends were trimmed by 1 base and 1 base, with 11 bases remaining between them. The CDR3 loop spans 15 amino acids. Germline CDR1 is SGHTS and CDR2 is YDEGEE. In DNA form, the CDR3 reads TGTGCCAGCAGCTTGCCCGGACAGAATAACTATGGCTACACCTTC. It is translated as CASSLPGQNNYGYTF.

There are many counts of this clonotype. The DNA of the CDR3 is TGTGCCAGCAGCCTCTCGACAGGGACCTACGAGCAGTACTTC. Its translation is CASSLSTGTYEQYF. V usage is TRBV7-8 and J usage is TRBJ2-7; TRBD1 matches at 7 bases. Losses at the gene ends were 5 bases for V and 2 bases for J; bases not matched to a gene: 6. The germline V gene has CDR1 SGHVS and CDR2 FQNEAQ. This CDR3 is 14 amino acids long.

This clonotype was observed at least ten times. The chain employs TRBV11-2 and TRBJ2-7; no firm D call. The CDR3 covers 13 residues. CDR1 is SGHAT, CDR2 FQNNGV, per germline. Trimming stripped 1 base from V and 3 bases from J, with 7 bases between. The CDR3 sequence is CASSLGSFYEQYF. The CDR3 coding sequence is TGTGCCAGCAGCTTAGGTAGCTTCTACGAGCAGTACTTC.

The CDR3 reads CASSYQKGLAGGNEQFF. CDR3 nucleotides: TGTGCCAGCAGTTACCAAAAGGGACTAGCGGGGGGCAATGAGCAGTTCTTC. V is TRBV6-2 or TRBV6-3 and J is TRBJ2-1; TRBD2 aligns across 15 bases. V shed 2 bases and J 6 bases; nucleotides not matched to a gene: 5. Germline V gene lookup returns CDR1 MNHEY and CDR2 SVGEGT. The CDR3 spans 17 residues.

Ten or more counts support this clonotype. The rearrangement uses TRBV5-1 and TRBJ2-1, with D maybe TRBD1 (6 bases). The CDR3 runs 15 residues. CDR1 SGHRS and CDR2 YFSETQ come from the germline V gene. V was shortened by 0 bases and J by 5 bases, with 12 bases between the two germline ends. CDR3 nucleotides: TGCGCCAGCAGCTTGGGGCAGGGGTCGCACAATGAGCAGTTCTTC. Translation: CASSLGQGSHNEQFF.